This passage covers 9 T cell receptor beta chains from one sample sequenced in a study of shared clonotypes between healthy human individuals. The repertoire was sequenced with immunoSEQ multiplex PCR; TCRdb's copy has only in-frame clones and lacks some. The table has about 700,000 clones, about 74% seen once. The sample comprised memory CD4+ T cells sorted from blood. The subset here: CD45RA-negative fraction. Every receptor here comes from a woman in her 30s in good health.

This chain connects TRBV6-5 to TRBJ1-4, with D possibly being TRBD1 (5 bases). V lost 0 bases to trimming and J lost 7 bases, with 9 bases between them. The CDR3 runs 14 residues. Germline V gene lookup returns CDR1 MNHEY and CDR2 SVGAGI. CDR3 in amino acids: CASSYSGRAEKLFF. CDR3 DNA: TGTGCCAGCAGTTACTCGGGCAGGGCTGAAAAACTGTTTTTT.

As to this clone: This sample also contains other DNA sequences that code for the same CDR3. This chain connects TRBV27 to TRBJ2-5; TRBD1 agrees at 8 bases. The length of the CDR3 is 13 residues. The V gene end was trimmed by 6 bases and the J gene end by 4 bases; junction bases not matched to a gene: 4. Germline loops: CDR1 MNHEY, CDR2 SMNVEV (reference sequence). Written as DNA, the CDR3 is TGTGCCAGCAGAATCACAGGGGGAGAGACCCAGTACTTC. Protein product: CASRITGGETQYF.

V and J are TRBV13 and TRBJ1-1; D call uncertain. The V gene's germline CDR1 is PRHDT and CDR2 FYEKMQ (reference sequence). This CDR3 contains 15 residues. Deletions cut 3 bases from V and 1 base from J, with 12 bases between. CDR3 loop: CASSFLTGENTEAFF. The CDR3 DNA reads TGTGCCAGCAGCTTCTTAACGGGAGAGAACACTGAAGCTTTCTTT. Combining the CDR3 with reference TRBV13 and TRBJ1-1 gives the whole variable domain AAGVIQSPRHLIKEKRETATLKCYPIPRHDTVYWYQQGPGQDPQFLISFYEKMQSDKGSIPDRFSAQQFSDYHSELNMSSLELGDSALYFCASSFLTGENTEAFFGQGTRLTVV.

This clone was observed many times. The sample contains more than one DNA sequence encoding this CDR3. This chain links TRBV2 with TRBJ1-2; D gene unclear. Deletions cut 0 bases from V and 4 bases from J, with 12 bases between. Per the germline V gene, CDR1 is SNHLY and CDR2 is FYNNEI. The CDR3 is 15 amino acids. In nucleotides, the CDR3 is TGTGCCAGCAGTGAAGCAGACGGCAGTATCTATGGCTACACCTTC. Its translation is CASSEADGSIYGYTF.

This clone has at least ten counts. The V and J genes are TRBV25-1 and TRBJ2-7, with D perhaps matching TRBD1 (6 bases). CDR3 length equals 13 residues. Germline V gene sequence: CDR1 MGHDK, CDR2 SYGVNS. Trimming removed 1 base from V and 7 bases from J, with 11 bases in between. CDR3 sequence: CASSESGQGEQYF. The CDR3 coding sequence is TGTGCCAGCAGTGAATCGGGTCAGGGGGAGCAGTACTTC.

This clone was detected only once. J is TRBJ2-5 and V is TRBV7-3; D is possibly TRBD2 (5 bases). Trimming left V 2 bases short and J 4 bases short, with 14 bases between. The CDR3 has 15 amino acids. CDR1 and CDR2 from the germline V gene are SGHTA and FQGTGA. CDR3 bases: TGTGCCAGCAGCTTATCGGCGGGTCTTTCAGAGACCCAGTACTTC. It specifies CASSLSAGLSETQYF.

V usage is TRBV19 and J usage is TRBJ2-5; TRBD1 agrees at 7 bases. The CDR3 contains 17 residues. Germline loops: CDR1 LNHDA, CDR2 SQIVND (reference sequence). Trimming cost V 1 base and J 4 bases; bases outside gene matches: 12. CDR3 coding DNA: TGTGCCAGTAGTATAGGCGCGCCGGGACAGAGGGGAGAGACCCAGTACTTC. Translating it yields CASSIGAPGQRGETQYF. Full variable domain (rest looked up from reference TRBV19 and TRBJ2-5): DGGITQSPKYLFRKEGQNVTLSCEQNLNHDAMYWYRQDPGQGLRLIYYSQIVNDFQKGDIAEGYSVSREKKESFPLTVTSAQKNPTAFYLCASSIGAPGQRGETQYFGPGTRLLVL.

This rearrangement joins TRBV5-1 to TRBJ2-2; D tentatively fits TRBD1 or TRBD2 (6 bases each). This CDR3 comprises 18 residues. With 3 bases removed from V and 6 bases from J, the gap between germline ends came to 24 bases. In germline, CDR1 is SGHRS, CDR2 YFSETQ. CDR3 sequence: CASSYTRTLRGEAGELFF. CDR3 coding DNA: TGCGCCAGCAGCTATACCAGAACCCTGAGGGGGGAAGCCGGGGAGCTGTTTTTT.

The chain carries TRBV27 and TRBJ2-7, with a weak D call TRBD1 (6 bases). Trimming cost V 2 bases and J 0 bases, with 14 bases left between them. From germline, CDR1 is MNHEY and CDR2 SMNVEV (reference sequence). The CDR3 has 16 amino acids. CDR3 sequence (DNA): TGTGCCAGCAGTTTAAAGGGGGTGTATTTCTCCTACGAGCAGTACTTC. Protein: CASSLKGVYFSYEQYF.